These T cell receptor beta chains were read from a single sample in a study of blood T cell repertoires in COVID-19. Sequencing was performed with immunoSEQ multiplex PCR; in TCRdb, only in-frame clones are kept and a portion is missing. The sample holds under 250,000 clones, 82% seen once. Sequencing used peripheral blood. The receptors derive from a woman aged 70 to 79 with COVID-19, enrolled during active disease. Both conserved end residues are part of each CDR3. The order of the fields is J gene, D gene, clone size, V gene, CDR3 protein, CDR3 DNA. The D gene is left open where the match is weak. Size is stated for part of the rows, as once, few or many counts, or as a class when the clone is expanded.

j_call: TRBJ1-1; d_call: -; clone_size: -; v_call: TRBV6-1; cdr3_aa: CASSEPGGRAGLMNTEAFF; cdr3_nt: TGTGCCAGCAGTGAACCGGGGGGCAGAGCCGGCCTCATGAACACTGAAGCTTTCTTT
j_call: TRBJ2-7; d_call: TRBD2; clone_size: -; v_call: TRBV19; cdr3_aa: CASSIKTSGSYEQYF; cdr3_nt: TGTGCCAGTAGTATCAAGACTAGCGGGAGCTACGAGCAGTACTTC
j_call: TRBJ2-2; d_call: TRBD2; clone_size: -; v_call: TRBV19; cdr3_aa: CASVKGGTTTYNPGELFF; cdr3_nt: TGTGCCAGTGTCAAGGGAGGGACCACAACATACAATCCCGGGGAGCTGTTTTTT
j_call: TRBJ1-2; d_call: TRBD1; clone_size: -; v_call: TRBV29-1; cdr3_aa: CSVEIVQGAGYGYTF; cdr3_nt: TGCAGCGTTGAGATTGTTCAGGGGGCGGGCTATGGCTACACCTTC
j_call: TRBJ1-5; d_call: TRBD1; clone_size: -; v_call: TRBV3-1/TRBV3-2; cdr3_aa: CASSRDRVINQPQHF; cdr3_nt: TGTGCCAGCAGCCGGGACAGGGTCATCAATCAGCCCCAGCATTTT
j_call: TRBJ2-2; d_call: -; clone_size: -; v_call: TRBV7-9; cdr3_aa: CASRYRQAGELFF; cdr3_nt: TGTGCCAGCCGTTATAGACAGGCCGGGGAGCTGTTTTTT
j_call: TRBJ2-7; d_call: TRBD1; clone_size: -; v_call: TRBV19; cdr3_aa: CASSVKGGARSYEQYF; cdr3_nt: TGTGCCAGTAGTGTTAAAGGGGGCGCAAGGTCCTACGAGCAGTACTTC
j_call: TRBJ2-7; d_call: -; clone_size: -; v_call: TRBV30; cdr3_aa: CAWSNRQTHEQYF; cdr3_nt: TGTGCCTGGAGCAACAGGCAAACCCACGAGCAGTACTTC
j_call: TRBJ1-2; d_call: -; clone_size: -; v_call: TRBV5-8; cdr3_aa: CASSLTSGRAGHGYTF; cdr3_nt: TGTGCCAGCAGCTTGACTAGTGGACGAGCTGGACATGGCTACACCTTC
j_call: TRBJ1-5; d_call: -; clone_size: -; v_call: TRBV27; cdr3_aa: CASSLSRDWDQPQHF; cdr3_nt: TGTGCCAGCAGTTTATCCCGGGACTGGGATCAGCCCCAGCATTTT
j_call: TRBJ2-5; d_call: TRBD1; clone_size: -; v_call: TRBV18; cdr3_aa: CASSPGQGGRETQYF; cdr3_nt: TGTGCCAGCTCACCGGGACAGGGTGGCAGAGAGACCCAGTACTTC
j_call: TRBJ1-2; d_call: TRBD1; clone_size: -; v_call: TRBV5-6; cdr3_aa: CASSLVGQEGFSRGYTF; cdr3_nt: TGTGCCAGCAGCTTGGTTGGACAGGAAGGATTCTCTCGGGGCTACACCTTC
j_call: TRBJ2-5; d_call: TRBD2; clone_size: -; v_call: TRBV5-1; cdr3_aa: CASSLEGLAGWETQYF; cdr3_nt: TGCGCCAGCAGTCTGGAGGGGCTAGCGGGTTGGGAGACCCAGTACTTC
j_call: TRBJ2-1; d_call: -; clone_size: -; v_call: TRBV3-1/TRBV3-2; cdr3_aa: CASSQGFGDEQFF; cdr3_nt: TGTGCCAGCAGCCAAGGGTTCGGGGATGAGCAGTTCTTC
j_call: TRBJ2-3; d_call: -; clone_size: -; v_call: TRBV5-1; cdr3_aa: CASTMDLGGTDTQYF; cdr3_nt: TGCGCCAGCACGATGGACCTGGGGGGAACAGATACGCAGTATTTT
j_call: TRBJ2-7; d_call: -; clone_size: -; v_call: TRBV7-9; cdr3_aa: CASSLAGGGYEQYF; cdr3_nt: TGTGCCAGCAGCTTAGCGGGCGGCGGGTACGAGCAGTACTTC
j_call: TRBJ1-2; d_call: TRBD1; clone_size: -; v_call: TRBV6-5; cdr3_aa: CASSLTGGKGYIF; cdr3_nt: TGTGCCAGCAGTTTGACAGGGGGCAAGGGCTACATCTTC
j_call: TRBJ2-7; d_call: -; clone_size: -; v_call: TRBV18; cdr3_aa: CASSPSGSSYEQYF; cdr3_nt: TGTGCCAGCTCACCATCCGGTAGCTCCTACGAGCAGTACTTC
j_call: TRBJ1-3; d_call: -; clone_size: -; v_call: TRBV6-5; cdr3_aa: CASSYSGSHRRNTIYF; cdr3_nt: TGTGCCAGCAGTTACTCGGGCAGTCACAGGAGAAACACCATATATTTT
j_call: TRBJ2-2; d_call: -; clone_size: few; v_call: TRBV11-3; cdr3_aa: CASSSLRESAGELFF; cdr3_nt: TGTGCCAGCAGCTCCTTAAGGGAGTCGGCCGGGGAGCTGTTTTTT
j_call: TRBJ2-7; d_call: -; clone_size: -; v_call: TRBV29-1; cdr3_aa: CSVVKLSGVHEQYF; cdr3_nt: TGCAGCGTTGTTAAACTCAGTGGAGTACACGAGCAGTACTTC
j_call: TRBJ2-5; d_call: -; clone_size: -; v_call: TRBV6-2/TRBV6-3; cdr3_aa: CASSSAVPETQYF; cdr3_nt: TGTGCCAGCAGCAGCGCGGTCCCAGAGACCCAGTACTTC
j_call: TRBJ2-5; d_call: -; clone_size: -; v_call: TRBV2; cdr3_aa: CASSEASSQYF; cdr3_nt: TGTGCCAGCAGTGAAGCTAGCTCCCAGTACTTC
j_call: TRBJ1-1; d_call: -; clone_size: -; v_call: TRBV5-1; cdr3_aa: CASSQGGTSEAFF; cdr3_nt: TGCGCCAGCAGCCAAGGAGGGACCTCTGAAGCTTTCTTT
j_call: TRBJ2-2; d_call: -; clone_size: few; v_call: TRBV19; cdr3_aa: CASSIDRWTTTGELFF; cdr3_nt: TGTGCCAGTAGTATAGATCGGTGGACTACCACCGGGGAGCTGTTTTTT
j_call: TRBJ2-7; d_call: TRBD2; clone_size: -; v_call: TRBV28; cdr3_aa: CASSPPTSGRAEQYF; cdr3_nt: TGTGCCAGCAGTCCCCCGACTAGCGGGAGGGCGGAGCAGTACTTC
j_call: TRBJ1-6; d_call: -; clone_size: many; v_call: TRBV12-3/TRBV12-4; cdr3_aa: CASSLDPGSPLHF; cdr3_nt: TGTGCCAGCAGTTTAGACCCGGGGTCACCCCTCCACTTT
j_call: TRBJ2-7; d_call: TRBD2; clone_size: -; v_call: TRBV28; cdr3_aa: CASSPISGKSYEQYF; cdr3_nt: TGTGCCAGCAGTCCCATTAGCGGGAAAAGCTACGAGCAGTACTTC
j_call: TRBJ1-3; d_call: -; clone_size: -; v_call: TRBV7-2; cdr3_aa: CASSFRQGSGNTIYF; cdr3_nt: TGTGCCAGCAGCTTTAGGCAGGGGAGCGGAAACACCATATATTTT
j_call: TRBJ1-1; d_call: -; clone_size: -; v_call: TRBV19; cdr3_aa: CASSFWERGMGEAFF; cdr3_nt: TGTGCCAGTAGCTTCTGGGAGAGGGGGATGGGAGAAGCTTTCTTT
j_call: TRBJ1-4; d_call: -; clone_size: -; v_call: TRBV30; cdr3_aa: CAWSPGGTRELFF; cdr3_nt: TGTGCCTGGAGTCCCGGGGGGACGCGAGAACTGTTTTTT
j_call: TRBJ1-6; d_call: -; clone_size: -; v_call: TRBV7-9; cdr3_aa: CASSLAALEPAVSPLHF; cdr3_nt: TGTGCCAGCAGCTTAGCAGCCCTGGAGCCAGCGGTTTCACCCCTCCACTTT
j_call: TRBJ1-3; d_call: -; clone_size: -; v_call: TRBV7-2; cdr3_aa: CATGSGNTIYF; cdr3_nt: TGTGCTACCGGCTCTGGAAACACCATATATTTT
j_call: TRBJ2-3; d_call: TRBD2; clone_size: -; v_call: TRBV4-1; cdr3_aa: CASSQGLTSGRATDTQYF; cdr3_nt: TGCGCCAGCAGCCAAGGCCTAACTAGCGGGAGGGCCACAGATACGCAGTATTTT
j_call: TRBJ2-7; d_call: TRBD1; clone_size: few; v_call: TRBV2; cdr3_aa: CASSLKGGQGIYEQYF; cdr3_nt: TGTGCCAGCAGTCTAAAAGGGGGACAGGGGATATACGAGCAGTACTTC
j_call: TRBJ2-7; d_call: TRBD1; clone_size: -; v_call: TRBV19; cdr3_aa: CASSSRTGGNEQYF; cdr3_nt: TGTGCCAGTAGTAGTCGGACAGGGGGCAACGAGCAGTACTTC
j_call: TRBJ2-1; d_call: TRBD2; clone_size: -; v_call: TRBV6-2/TRBV6-3; cdr3_aa: CASSYFWGRSSGGDDEQFF; cdr3_nt: TGTGCCAGCAGTTACTTTTGGGGGAGGTCTTCGGGAGGAGACGATGAGCAGTTCTTC
j_call: TRBJ2-7; d_call: TRBD2; clone_size: once; v_call: TRBV5-4; cdr3_aa: CASSLAGTSGYEQYF; cdr3_nt: TGTGCCAGCAGCTTGGCCGGGACTAGCGGATACGAGCAGTACTTC
j_call: TRBJ2-7; d_call: -; clone_size: -; v_call: TRBV6-2/TRBV6-3; cdr3_aa: CASSYSGYETPANAYEQYF; cdr3_nt: TGTGCCAGCAGTTACTCTGGGTATGAAACCCCAGCGAATGCCTACGAGCAGTACTTC
j_call: TRBJ1-1; d_call: -; clone_size: -; v_call: TRBV7-2; cdr3_aa: CASSLLPARGITEAFF; cdr3_nt: TGTGCCAGCAGCTTACTCCCTGCCCGGGGAATCACTGAAGCTTTCTTT
j_call: TRBJ2-7; d_call: TRBD2; clone_size: -; v_call: TRBV29-1; cdr3_aa: CSVTSGSNYEQYF; cdr3_nt: TGCAGCGTCACTAGCGGGAGCAACTACGAGCAGTACTTC